The next 20 T cell receptor beta chains were all read from a single sample in a study of cytomegalovirus exposure and HLA in healthy donors. A multiplex PCR was run with 60 Vbeta primers and 13 Jbeta primers. Here immunoSEQ multiplex PCR was the method, and the copy in TCRdb shows in-frame clones only, minus some. The sample records about 190,000 clones, roughly 86% being singletons. What was sequenced was PBMCs. Every receptor here comes from a woman younger than 35 in good health and CMV-seronegative.

The V call is TRBV18, the J call TRBJ2-1; D possibly corresponds to TRBD1 (5 bases). The CDR3 consists of 15 residues. Germline assignment: CDR1 KGHSH and CDR2 LQKENI. V lost 3 bases and J 6 bases, leaving 15 bases between the germline ends. The CDR3 reads CASSPRAGPSNEQFF. CDR3 DNA sequence: TGTGCCAGCTCACCCCGGGCAGGGCCAAGCAATGAGCAGTTCTTC.

This clone has just a few counts. The chain employs TRBV18 and TRBJ2-7, with a possible D match to TRBD2 (6 bases). CDR1 and CDR2 from the germline V gene are KGHSH and LQKENI. The CDR3 totals 13 residues. Trimming shortened V by 2 bases and J by 1 base, and 6 bases separated the two germline ends. The CDR3 sequence is CASSPGGSYEQYF. Written as DNA, the CDR3 is TGTGCCAGCTCACCAGGGGGGTCCTACGAGCAGTACTTC.

For the CDR3, the DNA is TGTGCCAGCAGCCCCCAGGAGACCCAGTACTTC. It translates to CASSPQETQYF. This chain uses TRBV7-2 with TRBJ2-5; no clear D gene. The germline CDR1 and CDR2 sequences are SGHTA and FQGNSA. The V end was cut by 5 bases, the J end by 5 bases, with 6 bases between. This CDR3 has 11 residues.

This chain uses TRBV5-5 with TRBJ2-5; D is perhaps TRBD1 (6 bases). Germline values: CDR1 SGHKS, CDR2 YYEKEE (reference sequence). There are 16 residues in the CDR3. Trimming took 2 bases from V and 4 from J, leaving 18 bases between them. The CDR3 loop reads CASSFPAGAPPETQYF. The CDR3 bases are TGTGCCAGCAGCTTCCCGGCAGGGGCCCCCCCAGAGACCCAGTACTTC.

The chain links TRBV4-3 to TRBJ1-5; TRBD1 is a possible D gene (5 bases). CDR3 size: 17 residues. Germline V CDR1 and CDR2: LGHNA, YSLEER. V was cut by 1 base and J by 4 bases, with 17 bases left in between. This CDR3 reads CASSQALGGDINQPQHF. CDR3 DNA: TGCGCCAGCAGCCAAGCACTCGGGGGAGACATTAATCAGCCCCAGCATTTT.

This chain uses TRBV4-3 with TRBJ2-3; 7 bases are a match to TRBD2. Germline loops: CDR1 LGHNA, CDR2 YSLEER. With V trimmed by 4 bases and J by 2 bases, 6 bases remained unmatched. The CDR3 loop spans 15 amino acids. CDR3 DNA: TGCGCCAGCAGCCTCCTGGGAGGGGTCACAGATACGCAGTATTTT. This translates into CASSLLGGVTDTQYF.

The chain recombines TRBV29-1 with TRBJ2-1, with D possibly matching TRBD1 (6 bases). V shed 7 bases and J shed 4 bases, with 8 bases lying between them. This CDR3 comprises 11 residues. The V gene's germline CDR1 is SQVTM and CDR2 ANQGSEA. The CDR3 is CSGDRYNEQFF. The CDR3 DNA is TGCAGCGGCGACAGGTACAATGAGCAGTTCTTC.

The V and J genes are TRBV7-8 and TRBJ2-7, with 9 bases matching TRBD1. Germline V lookup: CDR1 SGHVS, CDR2 FQNEAQ. This CDR3 has 15 residues. V was clipped by 5 bases and J by 2 bases; unmatched bases: 7. The CDR3: CASSVSRDRAYEQYF. The CDR3 nucleotides read TGTGCCAGCAGCGTCAGCCGGGACAGGGCCTACGAGCAGTACTTC.

This chain uses TRBV4-2 with TRBJ2-1; the D gene is possibly TRBD1 (5 bases). This CDR3 region has 16 residues. Trimming pared 0 bases from V and 4 bases from J, leaving 13 bases between. CDR1 is LGHNA, CDR2 YNFKEQ, per germline. This CDR3 is CASSQDKTEMYNEQFF. The CDR3 DNA reads as TGTGCCAGCAGCCAAGATAAGACAGAAATGTACAATGAGCAGTTCTTC.

V gene TRBV28 combines with J gene TRBJ2-3; 10 nucleotides line up with TRBD2. Germline CDR1 is MDHEN and CDR2 is SYDVKM. Germline trimming cut 5 bases from V and 2 bases from J; bases unmatched to any gene: 10. The CDR3 is made up of 17 amino acids. CDR3 DNA: TGTGCCAGCAGTCCTGAGCGGGGGGGCGGCTTCACAGATACGCAGTATTTT. It codes for CASSPERGGGFTDTQYF.

This chain joins TRBV6-1 and TRBJ2-3, with TRBD1 identical over 11 bases. Germline trimming cut 2 bases from V and 4 bases from J; bases unmatched to any gene: 5. Germline CDR1 MNHNS, CDR2 SASEGT. This CDR3 comprises 16 residues. The CDR3 loop reads CASSESPGQGADTQYF. The DNA of the CDR3 is TGTGCCAGCAGTGAATCTCCGGGACAGGGGGCAGATACGCAGTATTTT.

This rearrangement joins TRBV7-2 to TRBJ1-2; no clear D gene. CDR3 length: 15 amino acids. The V end lost 1 base, the J end lost 2 bases, and 11 bases lay between the germline ends. The germline CDR1 and CDR2 sequences are SGHTA and FQGNSA. The CDR3 DNA sequence: TGTGCCAGCAGCTTAGAGGCAGGATTAAACTATGGCTACACCTTC. Encoded protein: CASSLEAGLNYGYTF.

The genes are TRBV5-4 and TRBJ1-4; 8 bases map to TRBD1. This CDR3 is built from 13 residues. Trimming cost V 4 bases and J 5 bases; bases outside gene matches: 1. Per the germline V gene, CDR1 is SGHNT and CDR2 is YYREEE (reference sequence). The CDR3 nucleotides are TGTGCCAGCAGCCGGACAGGGAATGAAAAACTGTTTTTT. It is translated as CASSRTGNEKLFF.

This clone was counted between two and nine times. The chain couples TRBV4-1 to TRBJ2-1; 8 positions match TRBD1. The CDR3 is 17 amino acids. The trim removed 4 bases at V and 0 bases at J, leaving 8 bases unmatched. Germline values: CDR1 MGHRA, CDR2 YSYEKL. CDR3 region: CASSPGTGRSSYNEQFF. CDR3 nucleotide sequence: TGCGCCAGCAGCCCCGGGACAGGACGTAGCTCCTACAATGAGCAGTTCTTC.

V is TRBV25-1 and J is TRBJ1-4, with 7 bases lining up with TRBD1. Germline V gene data show CDR1 as MGHDK and CDR2 as SYGVNS. There are 15 residues in the CDR3. The V gene end was trimmed by 3 bases and the J gene end by 3 bases; junction bases not matched to a gene: 4. The CDR3 nucleotides are TGTGCCAGCAGTGACCGGGACAGCCCTAATGAAAAACTGTTTTTT. It is translated as CASSDRDSPNEKLFF.

The sample holds one count of this clone. The rearrangement uses TRBV18 and TRBJ2-3; D is undetermined. Trimming stripped 5 bases from V and 0 bases from J, with 3 bases between. Germline V lookup: CDR1 KGHSH, CDR2 LQKENI. CDR3 length: 12 amino acids. The CDR3 DNA sequence: TGTGCCAGCTCATTAAGCACAGATACGCAGTATTTT. Protein sequence: CASSLSTDTQYF.

Remarks on this clone: This sample also contains other DNA sequences that code for the same CDR3. This chain links TRBV18 with TRBJ1-2; 7 positions match TRBD1. Germline V gene lookup returns CDR1 KGHSH and CDR2 LQKENI. J lost 3 bases, V lost 6 bases, and 4 bases had no gene match. The CDR3 has 13 amino acids. The CDR3 sequence is CASSPDRDYGYTF. The CDR3 bases are TGTGCCAGCTCGCCAGACAGGGACTATGGCTACACCTTC.

The count of this clone is one. At the DNA level, this CDR3 is encoded by other sequences in the same sample as well. The chain uses TRBV29-1 and TRBJ1-1, with a weak D call TRBD1 (6 bases). CDR3 length: 14 residues. In germline, CDR1 is SQVTM, CDR2 ANQGSEA. V lost 3 bases and J 4 bases, leaving 15 bases between the germline ends. The CDR3 DNA reads TGCAGCGTTGAGTTGAGACAGGCGGTCACTGAAGCTTTCTTT. Translated, it gives CSVELRQAVTEAFF.

The chain couples TRBV30 to TRBJ1-2; D gene uncertain. V lost 4 bases to trimming and J lost 3 bases, with 12 bases between them. The CDR3 consists of 13 residues. Germline V lookup: CDR1 GTSNPN, CDR2 SVGIG (reference sequence). The CDR3 sequence: CAWISRGYYGYTF. The CDR3 nucleotides are TGTGCCTGGATAAGCCGGGGATACTATGGCTACACCTTC.

The V gene is TRBV21-1, the J gene TRBJ2-2; TRBD2, the D gene given by the table, was not confirmed from the DNA. TRBV21-1 is designated a pseudogene. There are 17 residues in the CDR3. CDR3 protein: CASSNLRGSRLTGELFF. The CDR3 DNA sequence: TGTGCCAGCAGCAACCTGCGGGGCAGTCGACTCACCGGGGAGCTGTTTTTT.